The present entry profiles one T cell receptor (beta chain) with its context. The sample comes from a study of cytomegalovirus exposure and HLA in healthy donors. The CDR3 consists of 13 residues. The germline gives CDR1 GTSNPN, CDR2 SVGIG (reference sequence). Trimming at V came to 5 bases and at J to 6 bases, leaving 4 bases not matched to a gene. PCR employed 60 Vbeta and 13 Jbeta primers. As originally analysed: In a later analysis, approximately 80 million unique TCR beta chains included roughly 11 million shared by two or more donors. Clones were sequenced by immunoSEQ multiplex PCR, and TCRdb holds only the in-frame ones, with some missing. D and trimming come from the DNA, and the V and J calls and clone size come from that table. The table lists about 110,000 clones, approximately 79% of them singletons, with approximately 7.2% in the top ten.

The material sequenced was PBMCs. The source is a young man in good health and CMV-seropositive. The chain couples TRBV30 to TRBJ1-6; 7 bases map to TRBD1. The CDR3 region is CAWDGTANSPLHF. The CDR3 nucleotides read TGTGCCTGGGACGGGACAGCTAATTCACCCCTCCACTTT.